These 6 T cell receptor beta chains share one sample of origin, sequenced in a study of T cells in Graves' hyperthyroidism and ophthalmopathy (dated by TCRdb to 2018 to 2020). Library construction relied on multiplex PCR. Sequencing used an Illumina HiSeq 2000. Amplification of TCR beta CDR3 regions was carried out from RNA transcripts. For the first round of RT-PCR on the TCR CDR3, the HTBI primer set was used together with the Qiagen OneStep RT-PCR kit. The public reads were reanalyzed by TCRdb: fastp trimming at Q25, MiXCR alignment, in-frame beta chains only. When rows share a CDR3 protein, they turn into one entry using the most common DNA and genes. The sample data list about 180,000 distinct CDR3 sequences, and 15% to 20% of these were observed just once. The top ten hold about 31% of the sample. The sequencing sample was made of blood. The receptors derive from a woman aged 45-65 years with Graves' hyperthyroidism.

This clonotype was seen repeatedly, ten times or more. The CDR3 DNA follows: TGTGCCATCAGTCGGTCCCCCGGGGACGAGCAGTACTTC. Protein sequence: CAISRSPGDEQYF. This chain joins TRBV10-3 and TRBJ2-7, with D tentatively TRBD2 (5 bases). CDR3 size: 13 residues. CDR1 is ENHRY, CDR2 SYGVKD, per germline. The V gene lost 5 bases and the J gene lost 5 bases, with 13 bases spanning the gap.

This clonotype was counted many times. The V and J genes are TRBV12-3 or TRBV12-4 and TRBJ2-5; D is perhaps TRBD2 (7 bases). Between the trimmed V and J ends, which lost 4 bases and 1 base, there was a span of 19 bases. This CDR3 spans 17 amino acids. The CDR3 sequence is CASSWGSFRGAQETQYF. As DNA, the CDR3 is TGTGCCAGCAGTTGGGGGAGCTTCCGGGGGGCCCAAGAGACCCAGTACTTC.

This clonotype was found many times. The chain employs TRBV19 and TRBJ1-2, with a tentative D call TRBD1 (5 bases). The CDR3 loop spans 13 amino acids. The V gene lost 7 bases and the J gene lost 5 bases, with 14 bases spanning the gap. The V gene's germline CDR1 is LNHDA and CDR2 SQIVND (reference sequence). The CDR3 DNA sequence: TGTGCCAGTACCGACAGCCTAACGTATGGCTACACCTTC. Its translation is CASTDSLTYGYTF. Supplemented by reference TRBV19 and TRBJ1-2, the full variable domain reads DGGITQSPKYLFRKEGQNVTLSCEQNLNHDAMYWYRQDPGQGLRLIYYSQIVNDFQKGDIAEGYSVSREKKESFPLTVTSAQKNPTAFYLCASTDSLTYGYTFGSGTRLTVV.

This clonotype was detected many times. V and J are TRBV7-2 and TRBJ1-5, with D perhaps TRBD1 (6 bases). Per the germline V gene, CDR1 is SGHTA and CDR2 is FQGNSA. The CDR3 totals 13 residues. The V and J ends lost 5 bases and 7 bases respectively, with 12 bases between them. This CDR3 reads CASSPFGTQPQHF. In nucleotides, the CDR3 is TGTGCCAGCAGCCCATTTGGGACACAGCCCCAGCATTTT. Complete variable domain (other parts from reference TRBV7-2 and TRBJ1-5): GAGVSQSPSNKVTEKGKDVELRCDPISGHTALYWYRQSLGQGLEFLIYFQGNSAPDKSGLPSDRFSAERTGGSVSTLTIQRTQQEDSAVYLCASSPFGTQPQHFGDGTRLSIL.

This clonotype was recorded many times. V and J are TRBV19 and TRBJ1-4, with D hard to call. V was clipped by 5 bases and J by 5 bases, with 15 bases between them. From germline, CDR1 is LNHDA and CDR2 SQIVND (reference sequence). The CDR3 sequence is 15 residues long. CDR3 in amino acids: CASSLRRGINEKLFF. Written as DNA, the CDR3 is TGTGCCAGTAGTCTCCGGAGAGGGATCAATGAAAAACTGTTTTTT.

This clonotype was recorded many times. The chain combines TRBV20-1 with TRBJ1-6; tentatively, D is TRBD1 (5 bases). CDR1 is DFQATT, CDR2 SNEGSKA, per germline (reference sequence). V was shortened by 6 bases and J by 8 bases, with 17 bases between the two germline ends. This CDR3 comprises 14 residues. The CDR3 loop reads CSAPDRSAYSPLHF. Here the CDR3 DNA reads TGCAGTGCGCCCGACAGAAGCGCTTATTCACCCCTCCACTTT.